Listed below are T cell receptor beta chains from one sample, sequenced in a study of technical replicates of blood from several donors. Data came from immunoSEQ multiplex PCR; TCRdb stores just in-frame clones and leaves some out. The sample holds just under 100,000 clones, nearly 97% seen once. Sequenced sample: T cells isolated from PBMCs. The receptors shown here come from a human donor in good health. Both conserved end residues are part of each CDR3. D genes are given only for firm matches. Some rows mark clone size as missing; the rest say once, few, many or name a class of expanded clone.

CDR3 protein: CASSHSGRVSDTQYF
CDR3 DNA: TGCGCCAGCAGCCATAGCGGCAGGGTTTCGGATACGCAGTATTTT
D gene: NA
J gene: TRBJ2-3
clone size: NA
V gene: TRBV4-1

CDR3 protein: CASSRSRGEQFF
CDR3 DNA: TGTGCCAGCAGTAGATCCCGGGGTGAGCAGTTCTTC
D gene: NA
J gene: TRBJ2-1
clone size: once
V gene: TRBV25-1

CDR3 protein: CASSEFGRGGANVLTF
CDR3 DNA: TGTGCCAGCAGTGAATTTGGAAGAGGGGGGGCCAACGTCCTGACTTTC
D gene: NA
J gene: TRBJ2-6
clone size: NA
V gene: TRBV25-1

CDR3 protein: CASSPPRGTGNTEAFF
CDR3 DNA: TGTGCCAGCTCACCACCCCGAGGGACAGGGAACACTGAAGCTTTCTTT
D gene: TRBD1
J gene: TRBJ1-1
clone size: few
V gene: TRBV18

CDR3 protein: CASTLSAEQYF
CDR3 DNA: TGTGCCAGCACTTTAAGCGCCGAGCAGTACTTC
D gene: NA
J gene: TRBJ2-7
clone size: NA
V gene: TRBV2

CDR3 protein: CASSYTGVSNQPQHF
CDR3 DNA: TGTGCCAGCAGTTATACCGGAGTTAGCAATCAGCCCCAGCATTTT
D gene: NA
J gene: TRBJ1-5
clone size: NA
V gene: TRBV6-5

CDR3 protein: CASSELAGTDTQYF
CDR3 DNA: TGTGCCAGCAGCGAGCTAGCGGGGACAGATACGCAGTATTTT
D gene: TRBD2
J gene: TRBJ2-3
clone size: NA
V gene: TRBV6-1

CDR3 protein: CASTVRRGTGAEKLFF
CDR3 DNA: TGTGCCAGCACCGTAAGGCGGGGGACAGGGGCTGAAAAACTGTTTTTT
D gene: TRBD1
J gene: TRBJ1-4
clone size: once
V gene: TRBV5-4

CDR3 protein: CASSPTSSSTDTQYF
CDR3 DNA: TGTGCCAGCTCCCCTACTTCCTCTAGCACAGATACGCAGTATTTT
D gene: NA
J gene: TRBJ2-3
clone size: NA
V gene: TRBV18

CDR3 protein: CASSLAPRQSSYEQYF
CDR3 DNA: TGCGCCAGCAGCTTGGCCCCTCGACAGAGCTCCTACGAGCAGTACTTC
D gene: NA
J gene: TRBJ2-7
clone size: NA
V gene: TRBV5-1

CDR3 protein: CASSWSGRAGNEQFF
CDR3 DNA: TGTGCCAGCAGCTGGAGCGGGAGGGCCGGAAATGAGCAGTTCTTC
D gene: TRBD2
J gene: TRBJ2-1
clone size: NA
V gene: TRBV11-2

CDR3 protein: CASSYSLDNEQFF
CDR3 DNA: TGTGCCAGCAGTTACTCCCTCGACAATGAGCAGTTCTTC
D gene: NA
J gene: TRBJ2-1
clone size: NA
V gene: TRBV6-5

CDR3 protein: CAWSLFSGQGTEKLFF
CDR3 DNA: TGTGCCTGGAGCTTGTTTTCGGGACAGGGGACTGAAAAACTGTTTTTT
D gene: TRBD1
J gene: TRBJ1-4
clone size: NA
V gene: TRBV30

CDR3 protein: CASSSTTWGAYNEQFF
CDR3 DNA: TGTGCCAGCAGTTCAACCACGTGGGGCGCCTACAATGAGCAGTTCTTC
D gene: NA
J gene: TRBJ2-1
clone size: NA
V gene: TRBV27

CDR3 protein: CASSPRQGDQPQHF
CDR3 DNA: TGTGCCAGCTCACCCCGACAGGGGGATCAGCCCCAGCATTTT
D gene: TRBD1
J gene: TRBJ1-5
clone size: once
V gene: TRBV18

CDR3 protein: CASSLSRVDEQFF
CDR3 DNA: TGTGCCAGCAGCTTATCGAGGGTTGACGAGCAGTTCTTC
D gene: NA
J gene: TRBJ2-1
clone size: NA
V gene: TRBV7-9

CDR3 protein: CASSPGTGGVETQYF
CDR3 DNA: TGTGCCAGTAGTCCCGGGACAGGGGGCGTAGAGACCCAGTACTTC
D gene: TRBD1
J gene: TRBJ2-5
clone size: NA
V gene: TRBV19

CDR3 protein: CASSEGGGRGAKNIQYF
CDR3 DNA: TGTGCCAGCAGTGAAGGAGGAGGTCGGGGGGCCAAAAACATTCAGTACTTC
D gene: NA
J gene: TRBJ2-4
clone size: NA
V gene: TRBV6-1

CDR3 protein: CASSEGTGNTEAFF
CDR3 DNA: TGTGCCAGCAGCGAAGGGACAGGGAACACTGAAGCTTTCTTT
D gene: TRBD1
J gene: TRBJ1-1
clone size: NA
V gene: TRBV5-6

CDR3 protein: CASSLGGTGKAFF
CDR3 DNA: TGTGCCAGCAGCTTGGGGGGGACAGGGAAAGCTTTCTTT
D gene: TRBD1
J gene: TRBJ1-1
clone size: once
V gene: TRBV5-4

CDR3 protein: CASSLQGLGTDTQYF
CDR3 DNA: TGTGCCAGCTCGCTACAGGGTCTCGGCACAGATACGCAGTATTTT
D gene: NA
J gene: TRBJ2-3
clone size: NA
V gene: TRBV18

CDR3 protein: CASSLARGHSPLHF
CDR3 DNA: TGTGCCAGCAGCTTAGCCAGGGGTCATTCACCCCTCCACTTT
D gene: NA
J gene: TRBJ1-6
clone size: NA
V gene: TRBV7-9

CDR3 protein: CASSGGGVGETQYF
CDR3 DNA: TGTGCCAGCAGTGGAGGGGGGGTGGGAGAGACCCAGTACTTC
D gene: NA
J gene: TRBJ2-5
clone size: NA
V gene: TRBV6-1

CDR3 protein: CASSLGGISAGYEQYF
CDR3 DNA: TGTGCCAGCAGCCTAGGAGGGATCTCGGCGGGCTACGAGCAGTACTTC
D gene: NA
J gene: TRBJ2-7
clone size: once
V gene: TRBV11-2

CDR3 protein: CASSTHSSGGLYEQYF
CDR3 DNA: TGTGCCAGCAGCACACACTCTAGCGGGGGCTTATACGAGCAGTACTTC
D gene: TRBD2
J gene: TRBJ2-7
clone size: NA
V gene: TRBV9

CDR3 protein: CASSQESINYGYTF
CDR3 DNA: TGTGCCAGCAGCCAAGAGAGCATTAACTATGGCTACACCTTC
D gene: NA
J gene: TRBJ1-2
clone size: once
V gene: TRBV14

CDR3 protein: CASSQEMGLSSYNEQFF
CDR3 DNA: TGTGCCAGCAGCCAAGAGATGGGGCTAAGCTCCTACAATGAGCAGTTCTTC
D gene: NA
J gene: TRBJ2-1
clone size: NA
V gene: TRBV14

CDR3 protein: CASRETGGPFWEQYF
CDR3 DNA: TGTGCCAGCAGGGAGACAGGGGGCCCTTTTTGGGAGCAGTACTTC
D gene: TRBD1
J gene: TRBJ2-7
clone size: few
V gene: TRBV5-6

CDR3 protein: CASSLTDGDRDGYGYTF
CDR3 DNA: TGTGCCAGCAGCCTCACTGATGGGGACAGGGATGGCTATGGCTACACCTTC
D gene: TRBD1
J gene: TRBJ1-2
clone size: NA
V gene: TRBV13

CDR3 protein: CASSVGVAGGAWFF
CDR3 DNA: NA
D gene: NA
J gene: TRBJ2-1
clone size: NA
V gene: TRBV9

CDR3 protein: CASSPPGQIYNSPLHF
CDR3 DNA: TGTGCCAGCTCACCACCGGGACAAATCTATAATTCACCCCTCCACTTT
D gene: NA
J gene: TRBJ1-6
clone size: NA
V gene: TRBV18

CDR3 protein: CASSLSGVQETQYF
CDR3 DNA: TGTGCCAGCAGCCTTAGCGGAGTCCAAGAGACCCAGTACTTC
D gene: NA
J gene: TRBJ2-5
clone size: NA
V gene: TRBV5-4

CDR3 protein: CASSQSPLNGARETQYF
CDR3 DNA: TGCGCCAGCAGCCAATCCCCGCTGAATGGGGCCAGGGAGACCCAGTACTTC
D gene: NA
J gene: TRBJ2-5
clone size: once
V gene: TRBV4-1

CDR3 protein: CASSLVPPNGYTF
CDR3 DNA: TGTGCCAGCAGCTTAGTTCCCCCTAATGGCTACACCTTC
D gene: NA
J gene: TRBJ1-2
clone size: NA
V gene: TRBV5-6

CDR3 protein: CAWSGNQGGAFYTEAFF
CDR3 DNA: TGTGCCTGGAGTGGGAATCAGGGTGGTGCGTTCTACACTGAAGCTTTCTTT
D gene: NA
J gene: TRBJ1-1
clone size: NA
V gene: TRBV30

CDR3 protein: CASTQQDTEAFF
CDR3 DNA: TGTGCCAGCACCCAACAGGACACTGAAGCTTTCTTT
D gene: NA
J gene: TRBJ1-1
clone size: few
V gene: TRBV28

CDR3 protein: CASSQGGANTEAFF
CDR3 DNA: TGCGCCAGCAGCCAGGGGGGGGCGAACACTGAAGCTTTCTTT
D gene: NA
J gene: TRBJ1-1
clone size: NA
V gene: TRBV4-1

CDR3 protein: CASSLAVVGEAQYF
CDR3 DNA: TGCGCCAGCAGCTTGGCCGTGGTTGGTGAGGCCCAGTACTTC
D gene: NA
J gene: TRBJ2-5
clone size: NA
V gene: TRBV5-1

CDR3 protein: CASSEGAGQQPQHF
CDR3 DNA: TGTGCCAGCAGTGAAGGTGCAGGGCAACAGCCCCAGCATTTT
D gene: NA
J gene: TRBJ1-5
clone size: once
V gene: TRBV25-1

CDR3 protein: CASSSSSGNTDTQYF
CDR3 DNA: TGTGCCAGCAGCTCATCTAGCGGAAACACAGATACGCAGTATTTT
D gene: TRBD2
J gene: TRBJ2-3
clone size: NA
V gene: TRBV5-4

CDR3 protein: CASLETSSYEQYF
CDR3 DNA: TGTGCCAGTCTCGAAACAAGCTCCTACGAGCAGTACTTC
D gene: NA
J gene: TRBJ2-7
clone size: NA
V gene: TRBV27

CDR3 protein: CASSMAEALATEAFF
CDR3 DNA: TGTGCCAGTAGTATGGCCGAGGCTTTGGCCACTGAAGCTTTCTTT
D gene: NA
J gene: TRBJ1-1
clone size: NA
V gene: TRBV19

CDR3 protein: CASSLIAGEDNEQFF
CDR3 DNA: TGCGCCAGCAGCCTTATAGCGGGAGAGGACAATGAGCAGTTCTTC
D gene: TRBD2
J gene: TRBJ2-1
clone size: NA
V gene: TRBV4-1

CDR3 protein: CASSPMISRSYNEQFF
CDR3 DNA: TGTGCCAGCAGCCCAATGATTAGTCGCTCCTACAATGAGCAGTTCTTC
D gene: NA
J gene: TRBJ2-1
clone size: NA
V gene: TRBV7-8

CDR3 protein: CASSAQSGNTEAFF
CDR3 DNA: TGTGCCAGCAGCGCTCAGTCAGGGAACACTGAAGCTTTCTTT
D gene: NA
J gene: TRBJ1-1
clone size: NA
V gene: TRBV13

CDR3 protein: CSVVFSGRFSGDEQFF
CDR3 DNA: TGCAGCGTTGTTTTTAGCGGGAGGTTTAGTGGAGATGAGCAGTTCTTC
D gene: TRBD2
J gene: TRBJ2-1
clone size: NA
V gene: TRBV29-1

CDR3 protein: CASSSQRGTYNEQFF
CDR3 DNA: TGTGCCAGCAGCAGCCAGCGGGGAACCTACAATGAGCAGTTCTTC
D gene: TRBD2
J gene: TRBJ2-1
clone size: NA
V gene: TRBV7-9

CDR3 protein: CASSVMGGGSYNEQFF
CDR3 DNA: TGTGCCAGCAGCGTAATGGGCGGGGGCTCCTACAATGAGCAGTTCTTC
D gene: TRBD2
J gene: TRBJ2-1
clone size: NA
V gene: TRBV9

CDR3 protein: CASKDSGEGGYTF
CDR3 DNA: TGCGCCAGCAAAGATTCGGGGGAGGGTGGCTACACCTTC
D gene: NA
J gene: TRBJ1-2
clone size: NA
V gene: TRBV5-1

CDR3 protein: CASSLYNHLLSRGEQYF
CDR3 DNA: TGTGCCAGCAGTTTATATAATCACTTACTAAGCCGCGGCGAGCAGTACTTC
D gene: NA
J gene: TRBJ2-7
clone size: NA
V gene: TRBV27

CDR3 protein: CASSQVRDRPGDGYTF
CDR3 DNA: TGCGCCAGCAGCCAAGTTAGGGACAGGCCTGGGGATGGCTACACCTTC
D gene: TRBD1
J gene: TRBJ1-2
clone size: NA
V gene: TRBV4-1

CDR3 protein: CAWSLVHPGETQYF
CDR3 DNA: TGTGCCTGGAGCCTGGTACACCCGGGGGAGACCCAGTACTTC
D gene: NA
J gene: TRBJ2-5
clone size: NA
V gene: TRBV30

CDR3 protein: CASSRDRVNSPLHF
CDR3 DNA: TGTGCCAGCAGCAGGGACAGAGTTAATTCACCCCTCCACTTT
D gene: TRBD1
J gene: TRBJ1-6
clone size: NA
V gene: TRBV11-1